A single TCR beta chain is shown here with its context. Trimming pared 6 bases from V and 4 bases from J, leaving 19 bases between. The CDR3 is 15 residues long. Germline CDR1 and CDR2: LGHNT and FRNRAP. The data were obtained in a study of blood T cell repertoires in COVID-19. Turning to the study itself: Italy, Spain and the United States were the sources of the convalescent and acute COVID-19 samples. The cDNA or gDNA used as material had been derived from T cells, B-cell-depleted T cells, or PBMCs.

Patients at the Seattle site were enrolled during active infection and followed longitudinally. In the original workflow: Quantification of nucleated cells was approximated via reference gene primer amplification. Using immunoSEQ multiplex PCR, the repertoire was profiled, and TCRdb retains in-frame clones only, with some absent. V and J calls and clone size are copied from that table; D and trimming were computed from the DNA. The sample yields tens of thousands of clones, 89% seen once. The source is a man in his 60s with COVID-19, enrolled during active disease. Material for sequencing was peripheral blood. V gene TRBV12-5 combines with J gene TRBJ2-7; weak D call: TRBD2 (5 bases). The CDR3 is CASGYREGLSYEQYF. CDR3 bases: TGTGCTAGTGGGTACCGGGAAGGGTTATCTTACGAGCAGTACTTC.